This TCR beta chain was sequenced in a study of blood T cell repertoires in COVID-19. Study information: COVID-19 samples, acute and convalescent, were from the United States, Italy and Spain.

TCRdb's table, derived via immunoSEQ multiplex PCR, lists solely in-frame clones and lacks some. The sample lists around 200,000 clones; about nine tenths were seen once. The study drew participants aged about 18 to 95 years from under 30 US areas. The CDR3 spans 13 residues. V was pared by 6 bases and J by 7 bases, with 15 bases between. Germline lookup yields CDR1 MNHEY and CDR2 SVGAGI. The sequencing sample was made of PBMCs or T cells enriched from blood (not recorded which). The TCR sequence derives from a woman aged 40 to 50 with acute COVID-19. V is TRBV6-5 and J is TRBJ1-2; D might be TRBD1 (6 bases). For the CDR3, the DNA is TGTGCCAGCAGCACCGTACAGGGTGCTGGCTACACCTTC. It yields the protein CASSTVQGAGYTF.